A selection of T cell receptor beta chains follows, all from one sample in a study of OX40 agonist ivuxolimab in advanced cancers. The method was immunoSEQ multiplex PCR; TCRdb's version includes in-frame clones alone and lacks a portion of them. The data contain tens of thousands of clones, 91% of them seen just once; the ten biggest clones take up about 4%. The specimen comprised CD4+ or CD8+ T cells sorted from blood, sampled in a trial of the OX40 agonist ivuxolimab. The receptors stem from an adult with an advanced solid tumor such as melanoma, head and neck, liver or kidney cancer. Both conserved end residues are part of each CDR3. The order of the fields is J gene, V gene, D gene, clone size, CDR3 DNA, CDR3 protein. D genes are given only for firm matches. The size of a clone is reported for some rows only, either as once, few or many, or as a class for expanded clones.

j_gene: TRBJ1-5; v_gene: TRBV19; d_gene: .; abundance: .; CDR3nt: TGTGCCAGTATCCCGGGTCGGAGAGGGAGGCCCCAGCATTTT; CDR3aa: CASIPGRRGRPQHF
j_gene: TRBJ1-5; v_gene: TRBV6-1; d_gene: .; abundance: .; CDR3nt: TGTGCCAGCAGTTACGGGCCCCAGCATTTT; CDR3aa: CASSYGPQHF
j_gene: TRBJ2-7; v_gene: TRBV19; d_gene: .; abundance: medium-sized; CDR3nt: TGTGCCAGTAGTATGTACGGGGGCTCTTACGAGCAGTACTTC; CDR3aa: CASSMYGGSYEQYF
j_gene: TRBJ2-1; v_gene: TRBV20-1; d_gene: .; abundance: .; CDR3nt: TGCAGTGCTGATACCTACAATGAGCAGTTCTTC; CDR3aa: CSADTYNEQFF
j_gene: TRBJ2-5; v_gene: TRBV28; d_gene: .; abundance: once; CDR3nt: TGTGCCAGCAAGTGGGCAGGGGAAGGGGAGACCCAGTACTTC; CDR3aa: CASKWAGEGETQYF
j_gene: TRBJ2-4; v_gene: TRBV4-3; d_gene: .; abundance: .; CDR3nt: TGCGCCAGCAGCCAAGAATGGCCCAAAAACATTCAGTACTTC; CDR3aa: CASSQEWPKNIQYF
j_gene: TRBJ2-7; v_gene: TRBV29-1; d_gene: .; abundance: .; CDR3nt: TGCAGCGTGGTAGCGGAAATCCCCTACGAGCAGTACTTC; CDR3aa: CSVVAEIPYEQYF
j_gene: TRBJ1-1; v_gene: TRBV5-1; d_gene: .; abundance: .; CDR3nt: TGCGCCAGCAGCTTGGAACTGGCGATGAACACTGAAGCTTTCTTT; CDR3aa: CASSLELAMNTEAFF
j_gene: TRBJ2-1; v_gene: TRBV19; d_gene: TRBD2; abundance: .; CDR3nt: TGTGCCAGTAGTATCACTAGCGGGACCTCTAGTGAGCAGTTCTTC; CDR3aa: CASSITSGTSSEQFF
j_gene: TRBJ2-5; v_gene: TRBV2; d_gene: TRBD2; abundance: .; CDR3nt: TGTGCCAGCAGTGAGGGTAGCGGGGGGGCCATCCAAGAGACCCAGTACTTC; CDR3aa: CASSEGSGGAIQETQYF
j_gene: TRBJ2-7; v_gene: TRBV5-4; d_gene: .; abundance: .; CDR3nt: TGTGCCAGCAGCCTGTCGGGGAGCTCCTACGAGCAGTACTTC; CDR3aa: CASSLSGSSYEQYF
j_gene: TRBJ1-1; v_gene: TRBV27; d_gene: .; abundance: .; CDR3nt: TGTGCCAGCAGAAACGGGCTAACTGAAGCTTTCTTT; CDR3aa: CASRNGLTEAFF
j_gene: TRBJ2-2; v_gene: TRBV6-4; d_gene: TRBD2; abundance: .; CDR3nt: TGTGCCAGCAGTGCCATAAGCCGAATTGGCGGGGGGGTCGCCGGGGAGCTGTTTTTT; CDR3aa: CASSAISRIGGGVAGELFF
j_gene: TRBJ1-3; v_gene: TRBV27; d_gene: .; abundance: .; CDR3nt: TGTGCCAGCAGTTTGGCAGCTTTCTCTGGAAACACCATATATTTT; CDR3aa: CASSLAAFSGNTIYF
j_gene: TRBJ2-3; v_gene: TRBV2; d_gene: .; abundance: .; CDR3nt: TGTGCCAGCAGTGAAGCGGTTTCTGCAGGGACCGCAGATACGCAGTATTTT; CDR3aa: CASSEAVSAGTADTQYF
j_gene: TRBJ1-4; v_gene: TRBV7-2; d_gene: .; abundance: .; CDR3nt: TGTGCCAGCAGCCCCGCGGGGTCTGAAAAACTGTTTTTT; CDR3aa: CASSPAGSEKLFF
j_gene: TRBJ1-1; v_gene: TRBV11-1; d_gene: .; abundance: .; CDR3nt: TGTGCCAGCAGCTTAGTGGGGGGGCGCACTGAAGCTTTCTTT; CDR3aa: CASSLVGGRTEAFF
j_gene: TRBJ1-5; v_gene: TRBV6-5; d_gene: .; abundance: few; CDR3nt: TGTGCCAGCAGTTACTCGCTAGGCTTTGGTCAGCCCCAGCATTTT; CDR3aa: CASSYSLGFGQPQHF
j_gene: TRBJ2-7; v_gene: TRBV4-3; d_gene: TRBD2; abundance: .; CDR3nt: TGCGCCAGCAGCCACGCGCTAGCGGCTGAGGGCTACGAGCAGTACTTC; CDR3aa: CASSHALAAEGYEQYF
j_gene: TRBJ2-3; v_gene: TRBV6-1; d_gene: TRBD2; abundance: .; CDR3nt: TGTGCCAGCAGTGTAGCGGGGGGGCCGTTAGATACGCAGTATTTT; CDR3aa: CASSVAGGPLDTQYF
j_gene: TRBJ2-3; v_gene: TRBV4-1; d_gene: .; abundance: .; CDR3nt: TGCGCCAGCTGCCAGCTGGATACCACAGATACGCAGTATTTT; CDR3aa: CASCQLDTTDTQYF
j_gene: TRBJ2-7; v_gene: TRBV4-2; d_gene: TRBD2; abundance: .; CDR3nt: TGTGCCAGCAGCCACAAGAGCGGGAGCTCCTACGAGCAGTACTTC; CDR3aa: CASSHKSGSSYEQYF
j_gene: TRBJ2-5; v_gene: TRBV9; d_gene: TRBD1; abundance: .; CDR3nt: TGTGCCAGCTCCCACCGTACCGGGACAGAAGAGACCCAGTACTTC; CDR3aa: CASSHRTGTEETQYF
j_gene: TRBJ1-4; v_gene: TRBV4-1; d_gene: .; abundance: .; CDR3nt: TGCGCCAGCAGCCACCTCATGAATGAAAAACTGTTTTTT; CDR3aa: CASSHLMNEKLFF
j_gene: TRBJ2-5; v_gene: TRBV4-2; d_gene: .; abundance: .; CDR3nt: TGTGCCAGCAGCGCACTCCCTAACAGCCTTCAAGAGACCCAGTACTTC; CDR3aa: CASSALPNSLQETQYF
j_gene: TRBJ1-4; v_gene: TRBV25-1; d_gene: .; abundance: few; CDR3nt: TGTGCCAGCAGTGAATCTTACAGTATTATTGAAAAACTGTTTTTT; CDR3aa: CASSESYSIIEKLFF
j_gene: TRBJ1-5; v_gene: TRBV11-2; d_gene: .; abundance: .; CDR3nt: TGTGCCAGCAGCTTAGCCCCGGTGGATAGCAATCAGCCCCAGCATTTT; CDR3aa: CASSLAPVDSNQPQHF
j_gene: TRBJ2-5; v_gene: TRBV27; d_gene: .; abundance: .; CDR3nt: TGTGCCAGCAGCTGGGTTGGCGAGACCCAGTACTTC; CDR3aa: CASSWVGETQYF
j_gene: TRBJ1-1; v_gene: TRBV13; d_gene: .; abundance: .; CDR3nt: TGTGCCAGCAGCGTAGGAGTAGGGGGGATCATGAACACTGAAGCTTTCTTT; CDR3aa: CASSVGVGGIMNTEAFF
j_gene: TRBJ2-4; v_gene: TRBV7-9; d_gene: .; abundance: .; CDR3nt: TGTGCCAGCAGCTCTGAGTACGGACTACAGTACTTC; CDR3aa: CASSSEYGLQYF
j_gene: TRBJ2-5; v_gene: TRBV7-9; d_gene: .; abundance: .; CDR3nt: TGTGCCAGCAGCTTATTGGGGGCTATGGGAGGGCAAGAGACCCAGTACTTC; CDR3aa: CASSLLGAMGGQETQYF